This T cell receptor beta chain was obtained from a study of blood T cell repertoires in COVID-19. Per the germline V gene, CDR1 is MNHEY and CDR2 is SVGAGI. V shed 5 bases, J shed 6 bases, and the junction held 4 bases outside the gene matches. The length of the CDR3 is 15 residues. Study processing details: Scientists estimated how many nucleated cells there were by amplifying reference gene primers. The table came from immunoSEQ multiplex PCR; TCRdb's copy has only in-frame clones and leaves some out. D and trimming come from the DNA, and the V and J calls and clone size come from that table. The data contain fewer than 400,000 clones, 70% to 90% of them singletons.

The receptor was derived from a human donor in a cohort sampled during active COVID-19. V is TRBV6-5 and J is TRBJ2-1; TRBD2 matches at 13 bases. Sequencing was carried out using peripheral blood. As DNA, the CDR3 is TGTGCCAGCAGTCGGACTAGCGGGGGTCGCAATGAGCAGTTCTTC. Amino acid sequence: CASSRTSGGRNEQFF.